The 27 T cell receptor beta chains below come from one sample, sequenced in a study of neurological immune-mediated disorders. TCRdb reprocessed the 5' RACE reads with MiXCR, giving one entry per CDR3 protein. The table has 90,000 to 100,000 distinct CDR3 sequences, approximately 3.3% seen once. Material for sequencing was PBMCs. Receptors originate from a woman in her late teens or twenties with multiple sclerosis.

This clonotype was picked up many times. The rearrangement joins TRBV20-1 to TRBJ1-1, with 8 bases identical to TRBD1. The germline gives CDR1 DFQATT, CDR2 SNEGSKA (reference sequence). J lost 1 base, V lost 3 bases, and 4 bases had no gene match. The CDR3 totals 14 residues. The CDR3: CSARRTGQNTEAFF. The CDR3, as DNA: TGCAGTGCTAGGAGGACAGGGCAGAACACTGAAGCTTTCTTT.

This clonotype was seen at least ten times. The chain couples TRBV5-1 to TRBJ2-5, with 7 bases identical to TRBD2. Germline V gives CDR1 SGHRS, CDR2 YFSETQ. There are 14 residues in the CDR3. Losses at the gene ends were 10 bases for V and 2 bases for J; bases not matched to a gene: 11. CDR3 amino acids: CAPLRGGVQETQYF. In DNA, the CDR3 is TGCGCCCCACTTCGCGGGGGAGTACAAGAGACCCAGTACTTC.

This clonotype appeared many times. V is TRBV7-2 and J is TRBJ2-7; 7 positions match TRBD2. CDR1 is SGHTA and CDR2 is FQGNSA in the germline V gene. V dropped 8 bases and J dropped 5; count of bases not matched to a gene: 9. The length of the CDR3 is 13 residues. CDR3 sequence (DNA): TGTGCCAGCGCCACCCGGGGGGACCACGAGCAGTACTTC. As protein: CASATRGDHEQYF. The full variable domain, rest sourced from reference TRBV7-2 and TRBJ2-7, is GAGVSQSPSNKVTEKGKDVELRCDPISGHTALYWYRQSLGQGLEFLIYFQGNSAPDKSGLPSDRFSAERTGGSVSTLTIQRTQQEDSAVYLCASATRGDHEQYFGPGTRLTVT.

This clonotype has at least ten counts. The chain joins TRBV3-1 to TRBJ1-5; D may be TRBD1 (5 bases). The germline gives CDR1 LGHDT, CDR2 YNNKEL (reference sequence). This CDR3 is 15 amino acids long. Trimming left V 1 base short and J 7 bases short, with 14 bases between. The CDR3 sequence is CASSQGSQWGQPQHF. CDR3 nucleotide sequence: TGTGCCAGCAGCCAAGGGTCCCAGTGGGGGCAGCCCCAGCATTTT.

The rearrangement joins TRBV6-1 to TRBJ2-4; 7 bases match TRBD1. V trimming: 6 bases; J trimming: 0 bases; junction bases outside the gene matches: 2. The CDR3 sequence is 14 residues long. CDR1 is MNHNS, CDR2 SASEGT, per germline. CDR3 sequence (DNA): TGTGCCAGCAGGCAGGGGGTAGCCAAAAACATTCAGTACTTC. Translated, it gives CASRQGVAKNIQYF.

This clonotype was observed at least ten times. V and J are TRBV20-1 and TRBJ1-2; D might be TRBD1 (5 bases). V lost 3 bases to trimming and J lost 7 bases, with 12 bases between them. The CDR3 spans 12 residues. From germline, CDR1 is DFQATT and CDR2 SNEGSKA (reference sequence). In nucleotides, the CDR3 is TGCAGTGCTAGGGATCAGGGTCTTGGCTACACCTTC. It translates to CSARDQGLGYTF.

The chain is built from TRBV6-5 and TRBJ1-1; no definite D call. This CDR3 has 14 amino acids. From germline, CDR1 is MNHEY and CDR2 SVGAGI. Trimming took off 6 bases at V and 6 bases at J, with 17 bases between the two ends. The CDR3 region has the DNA TGTGCCAGCAGGGCAGAGGTTTTTCTGGCTGAAGCTTTCTTT. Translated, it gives CASRAEVFLAEAFF.

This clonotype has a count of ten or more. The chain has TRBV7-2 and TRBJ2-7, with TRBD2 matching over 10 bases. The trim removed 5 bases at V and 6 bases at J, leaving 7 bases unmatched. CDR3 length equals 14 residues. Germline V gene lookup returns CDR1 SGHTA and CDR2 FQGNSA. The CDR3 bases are TGTGCCAGCAGCCTCTCTAGCGGGAGTGCCGAGCAGTACTTC. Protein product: CASSLSSGSAEQYF.

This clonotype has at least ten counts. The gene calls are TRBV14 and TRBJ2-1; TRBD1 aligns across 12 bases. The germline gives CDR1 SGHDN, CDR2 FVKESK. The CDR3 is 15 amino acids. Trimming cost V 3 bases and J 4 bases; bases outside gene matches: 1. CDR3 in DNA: TGTGCCAGCAGCCAGGGACAGGGGGCTTACAATGAGCAGTTCTTC. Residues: CASSQGQGAYNEQFF.

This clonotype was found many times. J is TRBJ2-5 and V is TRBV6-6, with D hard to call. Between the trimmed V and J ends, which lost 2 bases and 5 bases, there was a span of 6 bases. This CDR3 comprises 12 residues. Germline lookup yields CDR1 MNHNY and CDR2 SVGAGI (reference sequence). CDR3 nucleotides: TGTGCCAGCAGTTACACCATGGAGACCCAGTACTTC. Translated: CASSYTMETQYF.

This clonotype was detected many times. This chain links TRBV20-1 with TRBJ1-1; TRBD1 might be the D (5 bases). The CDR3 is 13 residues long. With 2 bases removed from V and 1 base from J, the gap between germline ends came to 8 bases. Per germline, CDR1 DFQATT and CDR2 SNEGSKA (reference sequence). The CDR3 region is CSARQGTNTEAFF. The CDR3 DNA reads TGCAGTGCTAGACAGGGAACGAACACTGAAGCTTTCTTT.

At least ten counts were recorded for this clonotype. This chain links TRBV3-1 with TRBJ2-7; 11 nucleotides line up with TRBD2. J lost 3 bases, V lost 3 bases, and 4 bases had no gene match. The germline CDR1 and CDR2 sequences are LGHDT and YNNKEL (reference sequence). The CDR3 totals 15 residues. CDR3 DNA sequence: TGTGCCAGCAGCCATAGCGGGAGGGCCCTCTACGAGCAGTACTTC. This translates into CASSHSGRALYEQYF.

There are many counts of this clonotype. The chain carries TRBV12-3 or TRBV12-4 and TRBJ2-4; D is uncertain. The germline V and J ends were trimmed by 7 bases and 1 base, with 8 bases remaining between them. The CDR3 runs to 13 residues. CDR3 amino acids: CASTPWAKNIQYF. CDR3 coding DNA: TGTGCCAGCACCCCCTGGGCCAAAAACATTCAGTACTTC.

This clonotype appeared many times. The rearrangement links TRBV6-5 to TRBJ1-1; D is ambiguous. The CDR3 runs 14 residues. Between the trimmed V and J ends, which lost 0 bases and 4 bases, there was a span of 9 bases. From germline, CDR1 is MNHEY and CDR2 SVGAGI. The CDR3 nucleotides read TGTGCCAGCAGTTACTCGGACGGAAGCACTGAAGCTTTCTTT. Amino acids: CASSYSDGSTEAFF.

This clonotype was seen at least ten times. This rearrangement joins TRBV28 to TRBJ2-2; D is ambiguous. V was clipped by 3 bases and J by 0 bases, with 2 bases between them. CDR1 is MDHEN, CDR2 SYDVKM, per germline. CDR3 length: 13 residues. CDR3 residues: CASSFPNTGELFF. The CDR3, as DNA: TGTGCCAGCAGTTTCCCGAACACCGGGGAGCTGTTTTTT.

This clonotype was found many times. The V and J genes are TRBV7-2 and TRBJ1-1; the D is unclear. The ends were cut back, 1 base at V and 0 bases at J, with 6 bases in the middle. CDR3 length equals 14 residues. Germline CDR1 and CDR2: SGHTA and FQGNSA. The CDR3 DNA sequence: TGTGCCAGCAGCTTAGACAGAGTGAACACTGAAGCTTTCTTT. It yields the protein CASSLDRVNTEAFF.

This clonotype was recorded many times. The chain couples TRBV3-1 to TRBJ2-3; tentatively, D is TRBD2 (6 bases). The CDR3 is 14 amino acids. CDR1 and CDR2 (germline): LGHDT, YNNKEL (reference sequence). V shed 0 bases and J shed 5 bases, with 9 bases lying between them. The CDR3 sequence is CASSQDAGGDTQYF. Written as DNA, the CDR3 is TGTGCCAGCAGCCAAGATGCCGGGGGAGATACGCAGTATTTT.

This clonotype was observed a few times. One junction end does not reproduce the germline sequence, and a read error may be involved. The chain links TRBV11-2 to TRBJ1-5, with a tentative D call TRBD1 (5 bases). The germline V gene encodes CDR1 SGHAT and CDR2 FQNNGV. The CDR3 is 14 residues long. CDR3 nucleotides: TGTGCCAGCAGCTTCAGCGGGACTCATAAGACCCAGAATTTT. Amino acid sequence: CASSFSGTHKTQNF. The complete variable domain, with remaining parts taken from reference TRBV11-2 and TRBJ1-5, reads EAGVAQSPRYKIIEKRQSVAFWCNPISGHATLYWYQQILGQGPKLLIQFQNNGVVDDSQLPKDRFSAERLKGVDSTLKIQPAKLEDSAVYLCASSFSGTHKTQNFGDGTRLSIL.

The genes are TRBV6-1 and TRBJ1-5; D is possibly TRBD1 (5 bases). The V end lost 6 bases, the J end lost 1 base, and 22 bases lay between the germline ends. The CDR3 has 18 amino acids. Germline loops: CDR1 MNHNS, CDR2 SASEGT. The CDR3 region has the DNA TGTGCCAGCAGAAACTCCGGGACGATATCTTTGAGCAATCAGCCCCAGCATTTT. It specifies CASRNSGTISLSNQPQHF.

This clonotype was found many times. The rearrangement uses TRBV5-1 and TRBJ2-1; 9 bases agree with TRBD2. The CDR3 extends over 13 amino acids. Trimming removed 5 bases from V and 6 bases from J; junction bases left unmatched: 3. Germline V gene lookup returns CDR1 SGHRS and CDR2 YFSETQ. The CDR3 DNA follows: TGCGCCAGCAGGGCTAGCGGGGTCAATGAGCAGTTCTTC. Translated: CASRASGVNEQFF.

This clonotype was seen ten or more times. CDR3 region: CASSLSRDWGGRGYTF. The CDR3 DNA reads TGTGCCAGCAGTTTAAGTAGGGATTGGGGAGGTCGTGGCTACACCTTC. V is TRBV27 and J is TRBJ1-2; D uncertain. V lost 2 bases and J lost 7, with 20 bases in between. This CDR3 comprises 16 residues. CDR1 and CDR2 from the germline V gene are MNHEY and SMNVEV (reference sequence).

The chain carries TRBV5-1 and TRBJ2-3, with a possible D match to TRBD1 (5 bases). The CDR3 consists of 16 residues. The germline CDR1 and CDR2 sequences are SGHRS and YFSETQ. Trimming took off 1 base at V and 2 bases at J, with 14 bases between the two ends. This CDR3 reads CASSLYSQGLTDTQYF. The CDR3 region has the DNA TGCGCCAGCAGCTTGTACTCCCAGGGCCTCACAGATACGCAGTATTTT.

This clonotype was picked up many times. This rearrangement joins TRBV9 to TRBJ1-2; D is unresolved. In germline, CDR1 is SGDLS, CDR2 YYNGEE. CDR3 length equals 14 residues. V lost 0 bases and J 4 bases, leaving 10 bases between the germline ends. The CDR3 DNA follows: TGTGCCAGCAGCGTAGTTGCAGCTGCCTATGGCTACACCTTC. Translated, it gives CASSVVAAAYGYTF.

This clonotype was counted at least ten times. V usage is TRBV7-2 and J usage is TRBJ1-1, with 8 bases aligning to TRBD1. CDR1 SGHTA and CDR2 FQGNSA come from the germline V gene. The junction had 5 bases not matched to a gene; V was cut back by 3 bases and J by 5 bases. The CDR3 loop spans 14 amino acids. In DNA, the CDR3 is TGTGCCAGCAGCTTCTCAGGGGGCGAAACTGAAGCTTTCTTT. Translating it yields CASSFSGGETEAFF.

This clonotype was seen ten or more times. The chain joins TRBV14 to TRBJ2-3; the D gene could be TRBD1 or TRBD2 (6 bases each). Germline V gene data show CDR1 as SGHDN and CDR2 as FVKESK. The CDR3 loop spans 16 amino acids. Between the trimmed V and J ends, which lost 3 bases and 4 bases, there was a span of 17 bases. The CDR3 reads CASSHQQGGGADTQYF. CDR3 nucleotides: TGTGCCAGCAGCCACCAACAGGGAGGTGGGGCAGATACGCAGTATTTT.

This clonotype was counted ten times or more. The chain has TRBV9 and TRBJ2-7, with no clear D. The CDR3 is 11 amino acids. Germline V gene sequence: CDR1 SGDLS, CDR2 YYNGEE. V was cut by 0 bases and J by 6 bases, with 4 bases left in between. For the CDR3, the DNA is TGTGCCAGCAGCGTAGCCCCCGAGCAGTACTTC. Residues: CASSVAPEQYF.

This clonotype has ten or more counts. Here the CDR3 reads CAISGDRGRVTEAFF. DNA of the CDR3: TGTGCCATCAGTGGAGACAGGGGGCGAGTCACTGAAGCTTTCTTT. The chain combines TRBV10-3 with TRBJ1-1, with 10 bases aligning to TRBD1. After removal of 4 bases from V and 4 bases from J, the junction contained 6 bases not matched to a gene. This CDR3 spans 15 amino acids. Germline V gives CDR1 ENHRY, CDR2 SYGVKD.